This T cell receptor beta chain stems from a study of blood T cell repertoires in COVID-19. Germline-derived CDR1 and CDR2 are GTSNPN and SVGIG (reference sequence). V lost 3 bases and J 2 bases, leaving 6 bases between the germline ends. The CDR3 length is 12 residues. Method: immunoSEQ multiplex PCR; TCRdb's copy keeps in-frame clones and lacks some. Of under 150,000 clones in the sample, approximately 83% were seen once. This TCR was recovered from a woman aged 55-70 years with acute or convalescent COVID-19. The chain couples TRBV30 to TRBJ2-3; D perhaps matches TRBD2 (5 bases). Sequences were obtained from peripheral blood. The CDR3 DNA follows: TGTGCCTGGAGCGGGAACACAGATACGCAGTATTTT. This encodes CAWSGNTDTQYF. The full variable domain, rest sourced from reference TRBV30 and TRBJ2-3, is SQTIHQWPATLVQPVGSPLSLECTVEGTSNPNLYWYRQAAGRGLQLLFYSVGIGQISSEVPQNLSASRPQDRQFILSSKKLLLSDSGFYLCAWSGNTDTQYFGPGTRLTVL.